The T cell receptor (beta chain) under discussion was sequenced for a study of beta chain features in type 1 diabetes. Trimming took off 1 base at V and 13 bases at J, with 13 bases between the two ends. CDR3 length equals 12 residues. Germline V CDR1 and CDR2: SEHNR, FQNEAQ (reference sequence). Concerning this clone: What it recognizes is unknown.

The investigators reverse transcribed all of the isolated RNA, so they sequenced expressed TCRB transcripts. Sequencing was performed with immunoSEQ multiplex PCR; in TCRdb, only in-frame clones are kept and a portion is missing. The repertoire holds under 300,000 clones, with around 21% as singletons. General study findings and limits: Healthy donors had naive, central memory and Treg TCRB repertoires that appeared less similar than those seen among patients. Shorter TCRB CDR3s, moderately but significantly so, were found in Type 1 diabetes patients in all four CD4+ subsets.

This chain uses TRBV7-9 with TRBJ2-5; D might be TRBD2 (5 bases). The sequence was obtained from a woman between 40 and 50 years old with type 1 diabetes. The sample taken for sequencing was naive CD4+ T cells from blood. CDR3 nucleotide sequence: TGTGCCAGCAGCTTAGATGGCGGAGGTTGGTACTTC. Its protein product is CASSLDGGGWYF.